Presented here are 21 T cell receptor beta chains from one specimen sequenced in a study of early T cells in non-severe SARS-CoV-2 infection. MiXCR, run by TCRdb on the 5' RACE reads, gives a single entry per CDR3 protein. The repertoire consists of some 81,000 distinct CDR3 sequences, with roughly a sixth occurring once and the leading ten covering around 2.6%. Sequenced material: whole blood. The source of these receptors is an adult who was a healthcare worker with PCR-confirmed SARS-CoV-2 infection or an uninfected control (not recorded which).

The CDR3 DNA follows: TGTGCCAGCAGCTTAGGGTGGACTACCTACGAGCAGTACTTC. Translation: CASSLGWTTYEQYF. The J gene is TRBJ2-7, the V gene TRBV7-2; a possible D gene is TRBD2 (6 bases). The CDR3 contains 14 residues. With 1 base removed from V and 2 bases from J, the gap between germline ends came to 9 bases. Per the germline V gene, CDR1 is SGHTA and CDR2 is FQGNSA. Full variable domain (outside the CDR3, taken from reference TRBV7-2 and TRBJ2-7): GAGVSQSPSNKVTEKGKDVELRCDPISGHTALYWYRQSLGQGLEFLIYFQGNSAPDKSGLPSDRFSAERTGGSVSTLTIQRTQQEDSAVYLCASSLGWTTYEQYFGPGTRLTVT.

This clonotype has just a few counts. The rearrangement uses TRBV29-1 and TRBJ1-4; D gene uncertain. The length of the CDR3 is 11 residues. Trimming removed 3 bases at V and 4 bases at J, with 3 bases between. The V gene's germline CDR1 is SQVTM and CDR2 ANQGSEA. CDR3 sequence: CSVESNEKLFF. The DNA of the CDR3 is TGCAGCGTTGAGAGTAATGAAAAACTGTTTTTT.

This clonotype appeared a few times. The chain carries TRBV5-4 and TRBJ1-1, with 8 bases identical to TRBD1. The CDR3 has 15 amino acids. The trim removed 3 bases at V and 2 bases at J, leaving 6 bases unmatched. Germline V lookup: CDR1 SGHNT, CDR2 YYREEE (reference sequence). The CDR3, as DNA: TGTGCCAGCAGCTCCCGACAGGGGTCCAACACTGAAGCTTTCTTT. It encodes CASSSRQGSNTEAFF.

This clonotype turned up a few times. CDR3 protein: CASTDFDTQYF. The CDR3 nucleotides read TGTGCCAGTACGGACTTTGATACGCAGTATTTT. The chain is built from TRBV19 and TRBJ2-3, with D possibly TRBD2 on 5 matching bases. Trimming left V 7 bases short and J 6 bases short, with 8 bases between. Germline V lookup: CDR1 LNHDA, CDR2 SQIVND (reference sequence). CDR3 length: 11 amino acids.

The V and J genes are TRBV28 and TRBJ1-2; the D gene is possibly TRBD1 (5 bases). Germline CDR1 reads MDHEN; CDR2 reads SYDVKM. CDR3 length equals 11 residues. With 10 bases removed from V and 7 bases from J, the gap between germline ends came to 13 bases. CDR3 nucleotide sequence: TGTGCCACCGATTCGGGGGTTGGCTACACCTTC. As protein: CATDSGVGYTF.

V gene TRBV7-2 combines with J gene TRBJ2-5, with D perhaps being TRBD1 or TRBD2 (5 bases each). The V and J ends lost 5 bases and 2 bases respectively, with 21 bases between them. The germline gives CDR1 SGHTA, CDR2 FQGNSA. This CDR3 has 17 residues. For the CDR3, the DNA is TGTGCCAGCAGCGGACCACTCGGGACGGAGGCTCAAGAGACCCAGTACTTC. Protein product: CASSGPLGTEAQETQYF. The full variable domain, completed using reference TRBV7-2 and TRBJ2-5, is GAGVSQSPSNKVTEKGKDVELRCDPISGHTALYWYRQSLGQGLEFLIYFQGNSAPDKSGLPSDRFSAERTGGSVSTLTIQRTQQEDSAVYLCASSGPLGTEAQETQYFGPGTRLLVL.

The rearrangement uses TRBV6-6 and TRBJ2-5; the D gene is possibly TRBD1 (6 bases). The germline gives CDR1 MNHNY, CDR2 SVGAGI (reference sequence). The CDR3 contains 15 residues. Trimming took 4 bases from V and 4 from J, leaving 16 bases between them. CDR3 bases: TGTGCCAGCAGTTTGAAAATTGGGGGCGCAGAGACCCAGTACTTC. Its protein product is CASSLKIGGAETQYF.

This clonotype was detected a few times. CDR3 DNA: TGTGCCAGCAGTCTCCCGGGGTCGCCGGGAGAGACCCAGTACTTC. It encodes CASSLPGSPGETQYF. The rearrangement joins TRBV2 to TRBJ2-5; maybe TRBD2 (5 bases). CDR1 SNHLY and CDR2 FYNNEI come from the germline V gene. This CDR3 comprises 15 residues. With 5 bases removed from V and 4 bases from J, the gap between germline ends came to 17 bases.

J is TRBJ2-1 and V is TRBV7-3; 9 positions match TRBD1. Losses at the gene ends were 3 bases for V and 8 bases for J; bases not matched to a gene: 8. The CDR3 sequence is 15 residues long. CDR1 and CDR2 (germline): SGHTA, FQGTGA. CDR3 coding DNA: TGTGCCAGCAGCTTGGATGGGACAGGGACCGATGAGCAGTTCTTC. Translated: CASSLDGTGTDEQFF. Based on the CDR3 plus reference TRBV7-3 and TRBJ2-1, the full variable domain is GAGVSQTPSNKVTEKGKYVELRCDPISGHTALYWYRQSLGQGPEFLIYFQGTGAADDSGLPNDRFFAVRPEGSVSTLKIQRTERGDSAVYLCASSLDGTGTDEQFFGPGTRLTVL.

The CDR3 sequence: CSVGGNEQFF. CDR3 coding DNA: TGCAGCGTGGGGGGCAATGAGCAGTTCTTC. V and J are TRBV29-1 and TRBJ2-1; D may be TRBD2 (6 bases). V lost 6 bases, J lost 6 bases, and 6 bases lay in between. The CDR3 covers 10 residues. Germline CDR1 SQVTM, CDR2 ANQGSEA.

V gene TRBV6-2 or TRBV6-3 combines with J gene TRBJ2-7, with TRBD2 identical over 11 bases. The CDR3 totals 14 residues. The trim removed 10 bases at V and 3 bases at J, leaving 8 bases unmatched. Germline values: CDR1 MNHEY, CDR2 SVGEGT. The CDR3 DNA is TGTGCCACCTTACTAGCGGGGGCCCGCTACGAGCAGTACTTC. This sequence encodes CATLLAGARYEQYF.

There are many counts of this clonotype. The chain links TRBV7-8 to TRBJ2-5, with D unclear. Deletions cut 5 bases from V and 0 bases from J, with 10 bases between. CDR3 length: 14 residues. Germline lookup yields CDR1 SGHVS and CDR2 FQNEAQ. As DNA, the CDR3 is TGTGCCAGCAGCCCCGGGCAGCACCAAGAGACCCAGTACTTC. Its translation is CASSPGQHQETQYF.

CDR3 nucleotides: TGTGCCAGCAGCCAAGATCGGTTCAGTCTCTCCTACAATGAGCAGTTCTTC. This gives the protein CASSQDRFSLSYNEQFF. The genes are TRBV3-1 and TRBJ2-1, with D uncertain. V gave up 0 bases and J gave up 0 bases, with 12 bases separating them. This CDR3 region has 17 residues. Germline CDR1 and CDR2: LGHDT and YNNKEL (reference sequence).

V and J are TRBV5-1 and TRBJ2-3, with a weak D call TRBD2 (7 bases). Germline CDR1 is SGHRS and CDR2 is YFSETQ. The CDR3 covers 15 residues. Trimming removed 0 bases from V and 5 bases from J, with 13 bases in between. DNA of the CDR3: TGCGCCAGCAGCTTGGTGGGGGGGCCGAGAGATACGCAGTATTTT. Amino acid sequence: CASSLVGGPRDTQYF.

The V and J genes are TRBV12-3 or TRBV12-4 and TRBJ2-7; D gene unclear. The V end lost 3 bases, the J end lost 1 base, and 7 bases lay between the germline ends. CDR3 length equals 13 residues. The CDR3 here is CASSLIGSYEQYF. The CDR3 DNA sequence: TGTGCCAGCAGTTTGATAGGATCCTACGAGCAGTACTTC.

In this sample, this clonotype turned up many times. V usage is TRBV19 and J usage is TRBJ2-1; 11 bases line up with TRBD2. From germline, CDR1 is LNHDA and CDR2 SQIVND (reference sequence). V trimming: 3 bases; J trimming: 2 bases; junction bases outside the gene matches: 3. CDR3 length: 16 amino acids. CDR3 amino acids: CASSILAGGTYNEQFF. CDR3 sequence (DNA): TGTGCCAGTAGTATCCTAGCGGGAGGTACCTACAATGAGCAGTTCTTC.

This clonotype was seen more than once but under ten times. Written as DNA, the CDR3 is TGTGCCAGCACCCAACCCACCGGGACGGGGAATCAGCCCCAGCATTTT. As protein: CASTQPTGTGNQPQHF. The rearrangement uses TRBV6-6 and TRBJ1-5; D is possibly TRBD1 (5 bases). The V gene's germline CDR1 is MNHNY and CDR2 SVGAGI (reference sequence). The CDR3 has 16 amino acids. Trimming cost V 7 bases and J 4 bases, with 20 bases left between them.

This clonotype was found a few times. The junction does not match germline at one end; this may be a read error. V gene TRBV2 combines with J gene TRBJ2-1; a possible D gene is TRBD2 (6 bases). The CDR3 is made up of 14 amino acids. The V gene's germline CDR1 is SNHLY and CDR2 FYNNEI. In nucleotides, the CDR3 is TGTGCCAGCATGGCCGACTTGGAGGGCCTCAACCAGAGCTTC. Encoded protein: CASMADLEGLNQSF.

In this sample, this clonotype turned up a few times. The chain recombines TRBV9 with TRBJ1-4; weak D call: TRBD1 (5 bases). CDR1 and CDR2 from the germline V gene are SGDLS and YYNGEE. This CDR3 is built from 14 residues. V lost 4 bases, J lost 8 bases, and 15 bases lay in between. CDR3 sequence reads: CASSSVGGGEKLFF. The CDR3 DNA reads TGTGCCAGCAGCTCCGTCGGGGGTGGCGAAAAACTGTTTTTT. The complete variable domain, with remaining parts taken from reference TRBV9 and TRBJ1-4, reads DSGVTQTPKHLITATGQRVTLRCSPRSGDLSVYWYQQSLDQGLQFLIQYYNGEERAKGNILERFSAQQFPDLHSELNLSSLELGDSALYFCASSSVGGGEKLFFGSGTQLSVL.

The chain couples TRBV20-1 to TRBJ2-3; 9 nucleotides agree with TRBD2. Trimming at V came to 1 base and at J to 2 bases, leaving 13 bases not matched to a gene. CDR3 length equals 18 residues. Per the germline V gene, CDR1 is DFQATT and CDR2 is SNEGSKA (reference sequence). The CDR3 DNA sequence: TGCAGTGCTAGAGCGCGGCGGGAGGGCCCCTCGCCCACAGATACGCAGTATTTT. Its protein is CSARARREGPSPTDTQYF.

This clonotype was seen a handful of times. V and J are TRBV7-2 and TRBJ2-7, with unresolved D. This CDR3 spans 13 amino acids. V was trimmed by 5 bases and J by 2 bases, leaving 10 bases between them. Germline V lookup: CDR1 SGHTA, CDR2 FQGNSA. The CDR3 region is CASSQIGPYEQYF. In nucleotides, the CDR3 is TGTGCCAGCAGCCAAATAGGGCCCTACGAGCAGTACTTC.